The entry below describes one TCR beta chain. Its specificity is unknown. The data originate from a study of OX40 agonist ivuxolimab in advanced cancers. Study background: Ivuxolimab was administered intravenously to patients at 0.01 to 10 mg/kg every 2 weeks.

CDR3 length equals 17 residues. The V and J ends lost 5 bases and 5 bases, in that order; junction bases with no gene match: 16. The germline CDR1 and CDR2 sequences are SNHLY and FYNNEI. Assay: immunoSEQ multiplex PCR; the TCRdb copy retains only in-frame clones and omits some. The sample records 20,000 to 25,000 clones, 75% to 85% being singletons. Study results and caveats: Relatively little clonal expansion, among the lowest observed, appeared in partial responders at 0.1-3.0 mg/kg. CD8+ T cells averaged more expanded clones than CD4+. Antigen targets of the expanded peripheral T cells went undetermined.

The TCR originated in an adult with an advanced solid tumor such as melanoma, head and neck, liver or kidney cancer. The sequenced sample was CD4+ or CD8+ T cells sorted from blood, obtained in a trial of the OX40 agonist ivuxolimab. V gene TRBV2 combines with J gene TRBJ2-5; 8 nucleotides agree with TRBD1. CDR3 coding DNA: TGTGCCAGCAGTAGAAACGGTCCGGGACAGGTCAAGGAGACCCAGTACTTC. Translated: CASSRNGPGQVKETQYF.